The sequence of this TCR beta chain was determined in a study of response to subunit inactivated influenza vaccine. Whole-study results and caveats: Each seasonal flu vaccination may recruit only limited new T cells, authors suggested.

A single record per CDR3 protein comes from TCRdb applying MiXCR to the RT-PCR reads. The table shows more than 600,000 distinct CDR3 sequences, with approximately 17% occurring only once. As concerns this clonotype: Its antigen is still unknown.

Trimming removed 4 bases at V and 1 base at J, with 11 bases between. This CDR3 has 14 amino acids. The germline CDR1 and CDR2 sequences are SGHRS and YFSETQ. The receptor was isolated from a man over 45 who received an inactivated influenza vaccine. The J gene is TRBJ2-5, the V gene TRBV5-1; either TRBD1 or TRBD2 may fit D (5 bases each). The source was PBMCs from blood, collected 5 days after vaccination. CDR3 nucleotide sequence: TGCGCCAGCAGCGCAGGGACCATCCAAGAGACCCAGTACTTC. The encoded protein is CASSAGTIQETQYF.